The present T cell receptor beta chain was sequenced within a study of early T cells in non-severe SARS-CoV-2 infection. Overall study context: Unsorted whole-blood RNA was sequenced in bulk, leaving chains unpaired. General study results and limits: The matching step, a VDJdb search, favored anti-spike CD8 responses and missed private and CD4 specificities.

Individual cDNA molecules carried attached unique molecular identifiers. TCRdb re-analysed the 5' RACE reads in MiXCR, keeping a single row per CDR3 protein. The sample lists 69,000 or so distinct CDR3 sequences, under 9.5% occurring once. This clonotype has more than one count but fewer than ten. Its matching antigen is unknown. CDR1 DFQATT and CDR2 SNEGSKA come from the germline V gene (reference sequence). Trimming left V 0 bases short and J 3 bases short, with 12 bases between. The CDR3 covers 14 residues. The TCR sequence derives from an adult who was a healthcare worker with PCR-confirmed SARS-CoV-2 infection or an uninfected control (not recorded which). Material: whole blood. The chain links TRBV20-1 to TRBJ2-7; possibly TRBD2 for D (5 bases). The CDR3 sequence: CSARDPAGVYEQYF. CDR3 DNA: TGCAGTGCTAGAGACCCAGCCGGGGTCTACGAGCAGTACTTC.